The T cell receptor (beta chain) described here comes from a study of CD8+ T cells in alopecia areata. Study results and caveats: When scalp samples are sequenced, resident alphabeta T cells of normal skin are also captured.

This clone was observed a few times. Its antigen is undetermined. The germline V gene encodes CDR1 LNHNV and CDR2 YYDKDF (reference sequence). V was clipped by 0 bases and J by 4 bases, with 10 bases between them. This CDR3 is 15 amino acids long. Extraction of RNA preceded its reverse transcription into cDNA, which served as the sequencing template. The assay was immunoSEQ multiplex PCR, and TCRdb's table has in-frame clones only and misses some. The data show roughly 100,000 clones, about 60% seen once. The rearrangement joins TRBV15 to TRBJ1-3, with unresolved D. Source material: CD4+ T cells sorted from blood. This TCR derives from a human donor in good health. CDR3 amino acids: CATSRDRRPGNTIYF. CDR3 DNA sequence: TGTGCCACCAGCAGAGATAGAAGGCCCGGAAACACCATATATTTT.